The entry that follows covers one TCR beta chain sequence. Its antigen is currently unknown. These data originate in a study of T cell clonotyping in hematopoietic cell transplantation. Findings and limits, study-wide: After transplant, recipient diversity fell while pathologically expanded clonotypes grew through day 180. Few recipient clonotypes overlapped donors; over 95% were de novo at given depth. CD4 and CD8 repertoire contributions could not be separated without sorting. Broader posttransplant TCR repertoire diversity was predicted by graft donor and pretransplant recipient Inverse Simpson Index values.

TCRdb's copy holds only in-frame clones and misses some; the assay was immunoSEQ multiplex PCR. The table lists 20,000 or so clones, 65% to 80% of them singletons. The source of this sequence is a man in his fifties or sixties in good health. Some clones in this sample may be carry-over from other donors' samples. Input material: peripheral blood mononuclear cells.

CDR3 region: CAWTAAEATNEKLFF. The CDR3, as DNA: TGTGCCTGGACGGCGGCCGAAGCAACTAATGAAAAACTGTTTTTT. The V call is TRBV30, the J call TRBJ1-4; D unclear. The V and J ends lost 4 bases and 0 bases respectively, with 12 bases between them. Germline assignment: CDR1 GTSNPN and CDR2 SVGIG (reference sequence). The CDR3 consists of 15 residues.